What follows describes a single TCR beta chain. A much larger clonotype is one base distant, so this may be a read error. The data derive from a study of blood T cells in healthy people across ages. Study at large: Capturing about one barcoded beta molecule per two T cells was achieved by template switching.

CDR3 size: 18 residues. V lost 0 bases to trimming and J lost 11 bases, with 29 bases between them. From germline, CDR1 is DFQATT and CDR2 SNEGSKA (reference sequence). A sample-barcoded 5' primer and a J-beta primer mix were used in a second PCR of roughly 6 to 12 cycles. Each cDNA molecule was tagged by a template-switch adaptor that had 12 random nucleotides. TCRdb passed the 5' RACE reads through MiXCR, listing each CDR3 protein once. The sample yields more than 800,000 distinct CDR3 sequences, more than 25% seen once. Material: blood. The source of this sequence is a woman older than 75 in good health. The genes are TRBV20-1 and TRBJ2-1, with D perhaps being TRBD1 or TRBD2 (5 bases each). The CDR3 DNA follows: TGCAGTGCTAGAGATATGAGCGGCGCAGGGCAATTTGGTAATAAGCAGTTCTTC. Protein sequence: CSARDMSGAGQFGNKQFF.